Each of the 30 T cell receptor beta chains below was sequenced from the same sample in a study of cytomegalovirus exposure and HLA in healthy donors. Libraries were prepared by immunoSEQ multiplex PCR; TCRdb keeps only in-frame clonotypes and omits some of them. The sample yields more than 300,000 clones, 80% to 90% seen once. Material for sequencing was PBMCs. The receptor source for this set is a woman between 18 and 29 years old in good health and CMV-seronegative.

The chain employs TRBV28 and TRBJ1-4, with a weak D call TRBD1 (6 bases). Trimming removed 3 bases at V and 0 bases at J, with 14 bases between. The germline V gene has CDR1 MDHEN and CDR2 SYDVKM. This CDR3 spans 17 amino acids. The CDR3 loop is CASSFLGEGATNEKLFF. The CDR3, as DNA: TGTGCCAGCAGTTTCCTCGGTGAGGGGGCAACTAATGAAAAACTGTTTTTT.

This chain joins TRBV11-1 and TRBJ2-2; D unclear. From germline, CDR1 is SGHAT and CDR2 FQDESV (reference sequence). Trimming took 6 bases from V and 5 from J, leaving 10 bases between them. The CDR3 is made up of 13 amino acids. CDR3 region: CASSSTRTGELFF. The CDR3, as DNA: TGTGCCAGCAGTTCAACTCGGACCGGGGAGCTGTTTTTT.

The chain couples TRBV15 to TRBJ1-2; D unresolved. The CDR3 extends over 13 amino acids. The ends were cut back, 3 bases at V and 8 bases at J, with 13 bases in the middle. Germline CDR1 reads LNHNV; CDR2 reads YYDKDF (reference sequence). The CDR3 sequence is CATSRSTAGGYTF. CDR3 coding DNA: TGTGCCACCAGCAGGTCGACGGCCGGGGGCTACACCTTC.

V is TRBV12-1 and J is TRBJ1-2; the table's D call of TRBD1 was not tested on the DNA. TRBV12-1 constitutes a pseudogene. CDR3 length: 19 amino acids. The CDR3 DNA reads TGTGCCAGCAGCACACCTAGGTGGACAGGGACCTTCACGACCTATGGCTACACCTTC. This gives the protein CASSTPRWTGTFTTYGYTF.

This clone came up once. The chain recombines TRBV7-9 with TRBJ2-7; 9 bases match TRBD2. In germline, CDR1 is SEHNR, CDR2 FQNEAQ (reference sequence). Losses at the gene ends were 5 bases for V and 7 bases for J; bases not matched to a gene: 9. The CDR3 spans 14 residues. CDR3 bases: TGTGCCAGCAGCCCCCCGGGACTAGCAGGGGAGCAGTACTTC. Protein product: CASSPPGLAGEQYF.

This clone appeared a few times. CDR3 region: CASSGGGKEQYF. CDR3 nucleotides: TGCGCCAGCAGTGGAGGGGGCAAGGAGCAGTACTTC. The chain has TRBV10-1 and TRBJ2-7, with 7 bases fitting TRBD1. V was pared by 4 bases and J by 7 bases, with 4 bases of the junction left unmatched. CDR3 length: 12 residues. The germline V gene encodes CDR1 WNHNN and CDR2 SYGVQD (reference sequence).

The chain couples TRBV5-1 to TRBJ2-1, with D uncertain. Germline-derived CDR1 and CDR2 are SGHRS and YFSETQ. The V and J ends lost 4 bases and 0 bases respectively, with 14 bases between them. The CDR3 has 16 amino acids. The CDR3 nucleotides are TGCGCCAGCAGCCCCGACTGGCCAAGCTCCTACAATGAGCAGTTCTTC. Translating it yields CASSPDWPSSYNEQFF. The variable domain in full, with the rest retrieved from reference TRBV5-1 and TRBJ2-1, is KAGVTQTPRYLIKTRGQQVTLSCSPISGHRSVSWYQQTPGQGLQFLFEYFSETQRNKGNFPGRFSGRQFSNSRSEMNVSTLELGDSALYLCASSPDWPSSYNEQFFGPGTRLTVL.

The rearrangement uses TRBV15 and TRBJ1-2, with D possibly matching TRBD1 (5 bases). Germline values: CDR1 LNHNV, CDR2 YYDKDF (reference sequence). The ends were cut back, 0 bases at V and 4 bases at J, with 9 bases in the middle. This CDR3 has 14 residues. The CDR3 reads CATSRDAGGYGYTF. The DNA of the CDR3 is TGTGCCACCAGCAGAGATGCGGGGGGCTATGGCTACACCTTC. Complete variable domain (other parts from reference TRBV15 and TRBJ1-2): DAMVIQNPRYQVTQFGKPVTLSCSQTLNHNVMYWYQQKSSQAPKLLFHYYDKDFNNEADTPDNFQSRRPNTSFCFLDIRSPGLGDTAMYLCATSRDAGGYGYTFGSGTRLTVV.

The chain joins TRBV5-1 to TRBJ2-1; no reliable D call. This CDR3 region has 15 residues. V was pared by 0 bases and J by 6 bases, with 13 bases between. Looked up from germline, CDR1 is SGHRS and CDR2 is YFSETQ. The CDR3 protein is CASSLEEWQINEQFF. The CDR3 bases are TGCGCCAGCAGCTTGGAGGAGTGGCAGATCAATGAGCAGTTCTTC. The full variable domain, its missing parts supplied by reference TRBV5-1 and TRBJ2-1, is KAGVTQTPRYLIKTRGQQVTLSCSPISGHRSVSWYQQTPGQGLQFLFEYFSETQRNKGNFPGRFSGRQFSNSRSEMNVSTLELGDSALYLCASSLEEWQINEQFFGPGTRLTVL.

The CDR3 nucleotides are TGTGCCAGCAGTGAATGGGATAGCGGGAGTACAGATACGCAGTATTTT. This sequence encodes CASSEWDSGSTDTQYF. The V and J genes are TRBV25-1 and TRBJ2-3; 9 bases fit TRBD2. Germline CDR1 is MGHDK and CDR2 is SYGVNS. J lost 3 bases, V lost 1 base, and 5 bases had no gene match. The CDR3 is 16 amino acids.

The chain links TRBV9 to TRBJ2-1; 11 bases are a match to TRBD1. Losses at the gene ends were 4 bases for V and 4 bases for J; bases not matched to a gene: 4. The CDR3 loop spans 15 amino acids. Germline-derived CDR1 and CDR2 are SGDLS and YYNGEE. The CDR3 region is CASSQGQGDYNEQFF. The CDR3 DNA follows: TGTGCCAGCAGCCAGGGACAGGGGGATTACAATGAGCAGTTCTTC.

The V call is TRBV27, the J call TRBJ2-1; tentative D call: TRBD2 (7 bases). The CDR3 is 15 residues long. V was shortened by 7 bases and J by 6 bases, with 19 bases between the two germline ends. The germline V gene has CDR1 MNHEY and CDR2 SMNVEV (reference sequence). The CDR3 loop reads CASKPGLGGGNEQFF. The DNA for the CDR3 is TGTGCCAGCAAGCCGGGACTGGGAGGGGGCAATGAGCAGTTCTTC.

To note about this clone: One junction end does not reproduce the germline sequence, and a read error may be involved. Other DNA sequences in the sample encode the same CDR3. The CDR3 sequence: CASSESSGNTIYF. DNA for the CDR3: TGTGCCAGCAGCGAATCGTCGGGAAACACCATATATTTT. The chain carries TRBV25-1 and TRBJ1-3; no clear D. Germline V gene lookup returns CDR1 MGHDK and CDR2 SYGVNS. The CDR3 covers 13 residues.

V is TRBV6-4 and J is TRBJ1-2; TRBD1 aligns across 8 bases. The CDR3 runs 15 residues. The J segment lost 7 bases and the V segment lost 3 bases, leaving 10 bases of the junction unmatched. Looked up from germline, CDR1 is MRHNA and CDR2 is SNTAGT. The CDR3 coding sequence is TGTGCCAGCAGTGAACATCCCCAGGGGGCAATTGGCTACACCTTC. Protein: CASSEHPQGAIGYTF.

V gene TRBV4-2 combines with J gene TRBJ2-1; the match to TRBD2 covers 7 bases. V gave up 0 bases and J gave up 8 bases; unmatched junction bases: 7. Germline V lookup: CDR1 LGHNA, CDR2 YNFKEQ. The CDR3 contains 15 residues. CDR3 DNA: TGTGCCAGCAGCCAAGAGGGGGGGAGGCCCCATGAGCAGTTCTTC. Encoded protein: CASSQEGGRPHEQFF.

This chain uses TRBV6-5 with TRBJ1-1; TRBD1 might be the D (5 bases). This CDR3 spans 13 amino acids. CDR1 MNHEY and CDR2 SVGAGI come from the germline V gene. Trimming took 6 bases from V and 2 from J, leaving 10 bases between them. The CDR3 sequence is CASRTTENTEAFF. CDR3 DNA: TGTGCCAGCAGGACGACAGAAAACACTGAAGCTTTCTTT.

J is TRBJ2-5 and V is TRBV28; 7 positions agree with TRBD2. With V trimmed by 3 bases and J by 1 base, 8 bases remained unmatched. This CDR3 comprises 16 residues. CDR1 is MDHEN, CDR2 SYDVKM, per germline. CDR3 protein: CASSLWRGSPQETQYF. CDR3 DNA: TGTGCCAGCAGTTTGTGGCGGGGGAGCCCCCAAGAGACCCAGTACTTC. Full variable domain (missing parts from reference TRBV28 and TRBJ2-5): DVKVTQSSRYLVKRTGEKVFLECVQDMDHENMFWYRQDPGLGLRLIYFSYDVKMKEKGDIPEGYSVSREKKERFSLILESASTNQTSMYLCASSLWRGSPQETQYFGPGTRLLVL.

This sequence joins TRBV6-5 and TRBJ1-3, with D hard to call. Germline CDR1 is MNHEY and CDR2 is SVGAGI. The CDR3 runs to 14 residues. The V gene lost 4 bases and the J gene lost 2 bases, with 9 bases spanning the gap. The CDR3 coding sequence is TGTGCCAGCAGTTTCTCGACAACTGGAAACACCATATATTTT. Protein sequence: CASSFSTTGNTIYF.

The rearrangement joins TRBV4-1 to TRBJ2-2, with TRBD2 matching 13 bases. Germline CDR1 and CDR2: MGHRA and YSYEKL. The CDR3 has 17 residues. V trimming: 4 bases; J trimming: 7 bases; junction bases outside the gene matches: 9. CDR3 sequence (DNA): TGCGCCAGCAGCCCGCAACTAGCGGGGGGGCCTTACGGGGAGCTGTTTTTT. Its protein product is CASSPQLAGGPYGELFF.

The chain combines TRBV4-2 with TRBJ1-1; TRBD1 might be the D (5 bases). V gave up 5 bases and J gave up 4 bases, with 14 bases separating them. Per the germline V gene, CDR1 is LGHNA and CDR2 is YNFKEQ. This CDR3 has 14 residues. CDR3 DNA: TGTGCCAGCAGCAAATCGGGGAGGGGCACTGAAGCTTTCTTT. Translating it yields CASSKSGRGTEAFF.

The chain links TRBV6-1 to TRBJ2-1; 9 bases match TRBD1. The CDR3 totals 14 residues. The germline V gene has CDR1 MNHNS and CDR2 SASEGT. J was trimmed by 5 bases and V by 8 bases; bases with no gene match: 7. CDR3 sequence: CASYFGTGNNEQFF. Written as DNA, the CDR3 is TGTGCCAGCTATTTCGGGACAGGGAACAATGAGCAGTTCTTC.

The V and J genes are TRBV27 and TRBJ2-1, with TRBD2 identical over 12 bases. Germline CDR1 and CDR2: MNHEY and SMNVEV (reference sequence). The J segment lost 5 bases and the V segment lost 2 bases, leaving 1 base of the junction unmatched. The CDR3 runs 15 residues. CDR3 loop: CASSLRTSGNNEQFF. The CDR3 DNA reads TGTGCCAGCAGTTTAAGGACTAGCGGGAACAATGAGCAGTTCTTC.

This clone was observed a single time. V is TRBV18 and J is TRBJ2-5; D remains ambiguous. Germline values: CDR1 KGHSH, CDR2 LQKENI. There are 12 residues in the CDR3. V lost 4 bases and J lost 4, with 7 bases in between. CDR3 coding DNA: TGTGCCAGCTCACGGGCCCTAGAGACCCAGTACTTC. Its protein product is CASSRALETQYF.

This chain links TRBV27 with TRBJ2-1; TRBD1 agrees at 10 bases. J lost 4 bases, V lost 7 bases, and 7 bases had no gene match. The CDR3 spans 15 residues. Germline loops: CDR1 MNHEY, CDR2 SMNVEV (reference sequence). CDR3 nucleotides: TGTGCCAGCAAATCCGGACAGGGGGGATACAATGAGCAGTTCTTC. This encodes CASKSGQGGYNEQFF.

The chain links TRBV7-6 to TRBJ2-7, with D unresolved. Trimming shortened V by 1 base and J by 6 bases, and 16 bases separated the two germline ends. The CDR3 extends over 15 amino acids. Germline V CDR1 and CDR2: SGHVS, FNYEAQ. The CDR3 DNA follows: TGTGCCAGCAGCTTAGGTGCGGAAAACCCCTCCGAGCAGTACTTC. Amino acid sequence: CASSLGAENPSEQYF.

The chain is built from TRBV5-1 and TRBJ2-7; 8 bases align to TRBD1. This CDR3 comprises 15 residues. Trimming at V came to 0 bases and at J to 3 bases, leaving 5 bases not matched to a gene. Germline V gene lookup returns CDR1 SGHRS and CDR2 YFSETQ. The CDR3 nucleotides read TGCGCCAGCAGCTTGGGACGGACAGGGCTCTACGAGCAGTACTTC. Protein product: CASSLGRTGLYEQYF.

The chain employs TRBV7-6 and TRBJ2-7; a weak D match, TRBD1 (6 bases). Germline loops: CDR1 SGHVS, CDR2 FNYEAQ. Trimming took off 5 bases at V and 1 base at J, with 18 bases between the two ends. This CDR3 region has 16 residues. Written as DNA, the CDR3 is TGTGCCAGCAGCCCACCCTCGGGACACCCTTCCTACGAGCAGTACTTC. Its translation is CASSPPSGHPSYEQYF.

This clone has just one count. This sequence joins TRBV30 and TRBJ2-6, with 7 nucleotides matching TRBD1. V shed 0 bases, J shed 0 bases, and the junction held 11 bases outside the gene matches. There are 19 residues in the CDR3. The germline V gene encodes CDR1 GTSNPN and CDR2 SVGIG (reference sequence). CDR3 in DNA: TGTGCCTGGAGTGTAATTCTAGCAGGGGGACCCTCTGGGGCCAACGTCCTGACTTTC. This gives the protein CAWSVILAGGPSGANVLTF.

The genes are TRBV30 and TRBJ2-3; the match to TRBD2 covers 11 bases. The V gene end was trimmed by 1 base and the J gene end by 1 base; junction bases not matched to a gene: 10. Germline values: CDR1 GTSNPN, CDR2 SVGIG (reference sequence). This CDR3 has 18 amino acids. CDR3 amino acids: CAWSGVGWGLAGTDTQYF. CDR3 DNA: TGTGCCTGGAGTGGTGTTGGGTGGGGACTAGCGGGCACAGATACGCAGTATTTT.

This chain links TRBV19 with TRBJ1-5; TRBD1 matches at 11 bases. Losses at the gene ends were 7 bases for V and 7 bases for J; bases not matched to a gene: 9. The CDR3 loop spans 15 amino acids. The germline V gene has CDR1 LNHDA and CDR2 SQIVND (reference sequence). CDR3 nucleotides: TGTGCCAGTACCCACGGGACAGGGGGTTTGCAGCCCCAGCATTTT. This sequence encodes CASTHGTGGLQPQHF.